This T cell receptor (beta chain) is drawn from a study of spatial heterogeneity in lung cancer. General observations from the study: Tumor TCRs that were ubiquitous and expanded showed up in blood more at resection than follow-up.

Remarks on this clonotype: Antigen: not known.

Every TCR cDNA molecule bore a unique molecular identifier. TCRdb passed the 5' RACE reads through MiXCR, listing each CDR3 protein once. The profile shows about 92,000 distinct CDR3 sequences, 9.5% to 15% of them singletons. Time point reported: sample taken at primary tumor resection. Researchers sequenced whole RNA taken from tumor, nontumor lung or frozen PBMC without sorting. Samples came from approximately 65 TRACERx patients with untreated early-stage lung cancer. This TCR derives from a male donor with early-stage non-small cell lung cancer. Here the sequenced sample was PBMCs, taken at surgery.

The CDR3 DNA is TGTGCCAGCAGCCACGGGGGTTTAGGGGGCTATGGCTACACCTTC. Amino acid sequence: CASSHGGLGGYGYTF. J is TRBJ1-2 and V is TRBV27, with a weak D call TRBD1 (6 bases). Looked up from germline, CDR1 is MNHEY and CDR2 is SMNVEV (reference sequence). V was clipped by 6 bases and J by 4 bases, with 18 bases between them. The CDR3 is 15 amino acids.